These 31 T cell receptor beta chains share one sample of origin, sequenced in a study of blood T cell repertoires in COVID-19. Method: immunoSEQ multiplex PCR; TCRdb's copy keeps in-frame clones and lacks some. Of 55,000 to 80,000 clones listed, around 88% were seen once; the top ten hold 5% to 6.5%. Sequenced: peripheral blood. Receptors were obtained from a human donor in a cohort sampled during active COVID-19.

The chain uses TRBV3-1 (or the pseudogene TRBV3-2) and TRBJ2-5; perhaps TRBD2 as D (7 bases). The V end lost 3 bases, the J end lost 1 base, and 15 bases lay between the germline ends. The germline gives CDR1 LGHDT, CDR2 YNNKEL (reference sequence). The CDR3 loop spans 16 amino acids. CDR3 protein: CASSHGGRGRQETQYF. CDR3 DNA sequence: TGTGCCAGCAGCCATGGAGGGCGGGGGCGCCAAGAGACCCAGTACTTC.

CDR3 sequence (DNA): TGTGCCAGCAGCCCCCCTAGGGGGGGGCTAGGCTACACCTTC. Translated, it gives CASSPPRGGLGYTF. V usage is TRBV14 and J usage is TRBJ1-2, with a weak D call TRBD1 (6 bases). This CDR3 comprises 14 residues. The ends were cut back, 4 bases at V and 8 bases at J, with 17 bases in the middle. Germline values: CDR1 SGHDN, CDR2 FVKESK.

The chain uses TRBV30 and TRBJ2-2; possible D gene TRBD1, 5 bases. With 0 bases removed from V and 3 bases from J, the gap between germline ends came to 14 bases. There are 16 residues in the CDR3. Germline loops: CDR1 GTSNPN, CDR2 SVGIG (reference sequence). The CDR3 loop reads CAWSVRRARHTGELFF. CDR3 sequence (DNA): TGTGCCTGGAGTGTTCGCAGGGCCCGCCACACCGGGGAGCTGTTTTTT. The whole variable domain, filled in from reference TRBV30 and TRBJ2-2, reads SQTIHQWPATLVQPVGSPLSLECTVEGTSNPNLYWYRQAAGRGLQLLFYSVGIGQISSEVPQNLSASRPQDRQFILSSKKLLLSDSGFYLCAWSVRRARHTGELFFGEGSRLTVL.

The CDR3 spells CASSLIPGTGAYEQYF. The CDR3 DNA reads as TGTGCCAGCAGCCTCATCCCCGGGACAGGAGCCTACGAGCAGTACTTC. The chain uses TRBV4-2 and TRBJ2-7, with 8 bases aligning to TRBD1. Per the germline V gene, CDR1 is LGHNA and CDR2 is YNFKEQ. The length of the CDR3 is 16 residues. With 4 bases clipped from V and 2 bases from J, the junction kept 10 bases outside the gene matches.

V is TRBV18 and J is TRBJ1-1; possibly TRBD1 for D (6 bases). Trimming cost V 3 bases and J 1 base, with 15 bases left between them. Germline CDR1 KGHSH, CDR2 LQKENI. This CDR3 contains 16 residues. CDR3 in amino acids: CASSPFSGAKNTEAFF. DNA of the CDR3: TGTGCCAGCTCACCGTTTTCAGGGGCAAAGAACACTGAAGCTTTCTTT. The entire variable domain, with the rest obtained from reference TRBV18 and TRBJ1-1, is as follows: NAGVMQNPRHLVRRRGQEARLRCSPMKGHSHVYWYRQLPEEGLKFMVYLQKENIIDESGMPKERFSAEFPKEGPSILRIQQVVRGDSAAYFCASSPFSGAKNTEAFFGQGTRLTVV.

This clone was picked up a small number of times. This rearrangement joins TRBV9 to TRBJ1-2; D gene uncertain. There are 13 residues in the CDR3. V gave up 4 bases and J gave up 11 bases, with 18 bases separating them. Germline V lookup: CDR1 SGDLS, CDR2 YYNGEE. This CDR3 reads CASSTRPGGFYTF. The CDR3 nucleotides read TGTGCCAGCAGCACCCGCCCAGGCGGGTTTTACACCTTC.

V is TRBV7-6 and J is TRBJ1-6, with D unclear. The CDR3 covers 13 residues. Per germline, CDR1 SGHVS and CDR2 FNYEAQ. Trimming cost V 5 bases and J 9 bases, with 11 bases left between them. CDR3 amino acids: CASSLGSGSPLHF. CDR3 nucleotide sequence: TGTGCCAGCAGCCTCGGAAGCGGTTCACCCCTCCACTTT.

The rearrangement links TRBV21-1 to TRBJ2-7; the table's D call, TRBD1, was not checked against the DNA. TRBV21-1 is classified as a pseudogene. CDR3 length: 14 residues. CDR3 sequence reads: CARTWDRSSYEQYF. The CDR3 bases are TGTGCCAGAACATGGGACAGGAGTTCCTACGAGCAGTACTTC.

This rearrangement joins TRBV4-1 to TRBJ2-1, with D possibly TRBD2 on 5 matching bases. Trimming stripped 0 bases from V and 13 bases from J, with 16 bases between. Germline values: CDR1 MGHRA, CDR2 YSYEKL. The CDR3 runs to 14 residues. The CDR3 DNA reads TGCGCCAGCAGCCAAGACGGGATTGGACTTCCACAGTTCTTC. Encoded protein: CASSQDGIGLPQFF.

The chain couples TRBV12-5 to TRBJ1-2, with TRBD1 matching 10 bases. Germline V lookup: CDR1 LGHNT, CDR2 FRNRAP. The CDR3 is made up of 16 amino acids. J gave up 4 bases and V 3 bases, and 8 bases lay outside the gene matches. In DNA, the CDR3 is TGTGCTAGTGGTTTCGTGACAGGGGGCTTGGTCTATGGCTACACCTTC. Its protein is CASGFVTGGLVYGYTF.

The rearrangement links TRBV5-1 to TRBJ2-5, with D tentatively TRBD1 (6 bases). CDR3 length: 15 residues. Germline-derived CDR1 and CDR2 are SGHRS and YFSETQ. With 4 bases removed from V and 4 bases from J, the gap between germline ends came to 17 bases. The CDR3 nucleotides read TGCGCCAGCAGCCGAAAACAGGGCCGGGGAGAGACCCAGTACTTC. Protein sequence: CASSRKQGRGETQYF.

The chain joins TRBV3-1 (or the pseudogene TRBV3-2) to TRBJ2-3; TRBD1 aligns across 9 bases. The CDR3 consists of 16 residues. Germline V gene data show CDR1 as LGHDT and CDR2 as YNNKEL (reference sequence). After removal of 4 bases from V and 2 bases from J, the junction contained 7 bases not matched to a gene. The CDR3 spells CASSRSTGGFTDTQYF. CDR3 nucleotides: TGTGCCAGCAGCCGGTCGACAGGGGGTTTCACAGATACGCAGTATTTT.

The chain recombines TRBV3-1 (or the pseudogene TRBV3-2) with TRBJ2-2; D perhaps matches TRBD2 (5 bases). V was trimmed by 0 bases and J by 2 bases, leaving 16 bases between them. The germline gives CDR1 LGHDT, CDR2 YNNKEL (reference sequence). The CDR3 has 18 amino acids. As DNA, the CDR3 is TGTGCCAGCAGCCAAGATTTTCGGACTCACGGTAACACCGGGGAGCTGTTTTTT. Protein product: CASSQDFRTHGNTGELFF.

The chain links TRBV14 to TRBJ2-3, with 8 bases matching TRBD2. V trimming: 4 bases; J trimming: 5 bases; junction bases outside the gene matches: 14. Germline V gene lookup returns CDR1 SGHDN and CDR2 FVKESK. The CDR3 has 17 residues. The CDR3 sequence: CASSRRVSGIYRDTQYF. CDR3 coding DNA: TGTGCCAGCAGCCGAAGAGTTAGCGGGATCTACAGAGATACGCAGTATTTT.

The rearrangement uses TRBV11-3 and TRBJ2-5, with 10 positions matching TRBD2. With V trimmed by 3 bases and J by 4 bases, 5 bases remained unmatched. The CDR3 covers 15 residues. Per germline, CDR1 SGHNT and CDR2 YENEEA. CDR3 in amino acids: CASSFGTSDRETQYF. The CDR3 DNA reads TGTGCCAGCAGCTTTGGGACTAGCGATAGAGAGACCCAGTACTTC.

The chain couples TRBV6-6 to TRBJ1-1; D remains unclear. Deletions cut 4 bases from V and 3 bases from J, with 12 bases between. The germline V gene has CDR1 MNHNY and CDR2 SVGAGI (reference sequence). The length of the CDR3 is 14 residues. As DNA, the CDR3 is TGTGCCAGCAGTTTCCGGGGAGGGTACACTGAAGCTTTCTTT. Translated: CASSFRGGYTEAFF.

CDR3 coding DNA: TGTGCCAGCAGTCGGGGGGCCGGGGGCTACACCTTC. Protein product: CASSRGAGGYTF. The chain combines TRBV2 with TRBJ1-2; D is perhaps TRBD1 (6 bases). Deletions cut 5 bases from V and 8 bases from J, with 12 bases between. In germline, CDR1 is SNHLY, CDR2 FYNNEI. The CDR3 contains 12 residues. The complete variable domain, with remaining parts taken from reference TRBV2 and TRBJ1-2, reads EPEVTQTPSHQVTQMGQEVILRCVPISNHLYFYWYRQILGQKVEFLVSFYNNEISEKSEIFDDQFSVERPDGSNFTLKIRSTKLEDSAMYFCASSRGAGGYTFGSGTRLTVV.

V gene TRBV19 combines with J gene TRBJ2-3; TRBD2 matches at 7 bases. J lost 6 bases, V lost 9 bases, and 6 bases had no gene match. The CDR3 has 12 amino acids. Germline CDR1 and CDR2: LNHDA and SQIVND (reference sequence). The CDR3 sequence: CASGGRYDTQYF. As DNA, the CDR3 is TGTGCCAGCGGGGGGAGGTATGATACGCAGTATTTT.

This clone was seen once. V and J are TRBV5-8 and TRBJ1-3; 10 bases are a match to TRBD1. The CDR3 contains 19 residues. Germline-derived CDR1 and CDR2 are SGHTS and YDEGEE. Germline trimming cut 0 bases from V and 0 bases from J; bases unmatched to any gene: 9. CDR3 protein: CASSLVRQGAFSSGNTIYF. The DNA of the CDR3 is TGTGCCAGCAGCTTGGTTCGACAGGGGGCTTTTAGCTCTGGAAACACCATATATTTT.

The chain recombines TRBV19 with TRBJ2-3, with TRBD1 matching 8 bases. Germline-derived CDR1 and CDR2 are LNHDA and SQIVND (reference sequence). The CDR3 has 15 amino acids. V gave up 7 bases and J gave up 0 bases; unmatched junction bases: 6. The CDR3 protein is CASTDRGASTDTQYF. CDR3 DNA sequence: TGTGCCAGTACCGACAGGGGAGCTAGCACAGATACGCAGTATTTT.

This clone was detected only a few times. The chain couples TRBV21-1 to TRBJ1-2. TRBV21-1 constitutes a pseudogene. The length of the CDR3 is 15 residues. The CDR3 coding sequence is TGTGCCAGCAGCCCCCGGGGAGGGGGAGATTATGGCTACACCTTC. This codes for CASSPRGGGDYGYTF.

This clone was recorded once. The chain links TRBV5-1 to TRBJ2-7; 9 bases map to TRBD2. Germline CDR1 reads SGHRS; CDR2 reads YFSETQ. V trimming: 4 bases; J trimming: 2 bases; junction bases outside the gene matches: 7. This CDR3 is 15 amino acids long. The CDR3 reads CASSPPLAGAYEQYF. CDR3 coding DNA: TGCGCCAGCAGCCCACCATTAGCGGGAGCCTACGAGCAGTACTTC. The entire variable domain, with the rest obtained from reference TRBV5-1 and TRBJ2-7, is as follows: KAGVTQTPRYLIKTRGQQVTLSCSPISGHRSVSWYQQTPGQGLQFLFEYFSETQRNKGNFPGRFSGRQFSNSRSEMNVSTLELGDSALYLCASSPPLAGAYEQYFGPGTRLTVT.

This chain connects TRBV11-2 to TRBJ2-7; unclear D gene. Germline values: CDR1 SGHAT, CDR2 FQNNGV. The V and J ends lost 5 bases and 3 bases respectively, with 5 bases between them. The CDR3 length is 11 residues. Here the CDR3 DNA reads TGTGCCAGCAGCCGCTACTACGAGCAGTACTTC. Amino acid sequence: CASSRYYEQYF.

V gene TRBV2 combines with J gene TRBJ2-7, with 7 bases that match TRBD1. V gave up 7 bases and J gave up 9 bases; unmatched junction bases: 12. CDR1 SNHLY and CDR2 FYNNEI come from the germline V gene. This CDR3 is built from 13 residues. The DNA for the CDR3 is TGTGCCAGCACCACCGGGACAGAGAGTTGGCAGTACTTC. Encoded protein: CASTTGTESWQYF.

The rearrangement links TRBV25-1 to TRBJ1-4, with D maybe TRBD1 (5 bases). CDR1 is MGHDK, CDR2 SYGVNS, per germline. Trimming removed 1 base from V and 6 bases from J, with 9 bases in between. CDR3 length equals 14 residues. CDR3 bases: TGTGCCAGCAGTGAATTTAGGGGATATGAAAAACTGTTTTTT. Protein sequence: CASSEFRGYEKLFF.

This clone was recorded a few times. J is TRBJ2-5 and V is TRBV18; tentatively, D is TRBD1 (5 bases). CDR1 is KGHSH, CDR2 LQKENI, per germline. The V gene lost 3 bases and the J gene lost 1 base, with 6 bases spanning the gap. The CDR3 length is 13 residues. The CDR3 spells CASSPDTQETQYF. The CDR3 coding sequence is TGTGCCAGCTCACCGGACACCCAAGAGACCCAGTACTTC.

V is TRBV18 and J is TRBJ2-1; 7 nucleotides match TRBD1. Per the germline V gene, CDR1 is KGHSH and CDR2 is LQKENI. Losses at the gene ends were 1 base for V and 7 bases for J; bases not matched to a gene: 4. This CDR3 is built from 14 residues. The CDR3 bases are TGTGCCAGCTCACCACTGTGGGACAGTAATGAGCAGTTCTTC. Its translation: CASSPLWDSNEQFF.

CDR3 sequence (DNA): TGTGCCAGCAGCGCGGGACAGGGGGCGAATTCACCCCTCCACTTT. As protein: CASSAGQGANSPLHF. The genes are TRBV9 and TRBJ1-6, with TRBD1 matching 12 bases. V shed 3 bases and J 7 bases; nucleotides not matched to a gene: 2. The CDR3 runs to 15 residues. The germline V gene has CDR1 SGDLS and CDR2 YYNGEE.

This chain links TRBV14 with TRBJ1-1; D perhaps matches TRBD1 (6 bases). This CDR3 region has 14 residues. Trimming removed 4 bases at V and 3 bases at J, with 12 bases between. The germline CDR1 and CDR2 sequences are SGHDN and FVKESK. CDR3 bases: TGTGCCAGCAGCCCGATCCAGGGGTACACTGAAGCTTTCTTT. It codes for CASSPIQGYTEAFF.

The V gene is TRBV19, the J gene TRBJ2-7; D is possibly TRBD2 (5 bases). V lost 3 bases and J 9 bases, leaving 18 bases between the germline ends. From germline, CDR1 is LNHDA and CDR2 SQIVND (reference sequence). This CDR3 contains 14 residues. CDR3 coding DNA: TGTGCCAGTAGTATGGGAGCAGGTCCGGTAAGGCAGTACTTC. This sequence encodes CASSMGAGPVRQYF.

This rearrangement joins TRBV9 to TRBJ2-1; D is perhaps TRBD1 (6 bases). CDR3 length: 13 amino acids. With 3 bases removed from V and 4 bases from J, the gap between germline ends came to 8 bases. Germline V gene sequence: CDR1 SGDLS, CDR2 YYNGEE. Here the CDR3 DNA reads TGTGCCAGCAGCGGACAGGTTTACAATGAGCAGTTCTTC. Translated, it gives CASSGQVYNEQFF.